The source of this T cell receptor beta chain is a study of T-cell reconstitution after alpha-beta-depleted transplantation in children. The ends were cut back, 1 base at V and 3 bases at J, with 13 bases in the middle. Looked up from germline, CDR1 is DFQATT and CDR2 is SNEGSKA (reference sequence). The length of the CDR3 is 15 residues. This clonotype was counted between two and nine times. Using unique molecular identifiers, the investigators prepared the TCRbeta library. TCRdb re-called the PCR reads with MiXCR, one entry per CDR3 protein. The profile shows about 500,000 distinct CDR3 sequences, approximately 29% of them singletons.

The sequence derives from a human donor who donated a stem cell graft to a child with aplastic anemia. Here the sequenced sample was PBMCs from the stem cell graft donor, taken from the stem cell graft. This chain links TRBV20-1 with TRBJ2-1; TRBD1 or TRBD2 may be the D gene (6 bases each). The CDR3 protein is CSARVAEGVYNEQFF. CDR3 sequence (DNA): TGCAGTGCTAGAGTAGCGGAGGGGGTCTACAATGAGCAGTTCTTC.